Listed below are T cell receptor beta chains from one sample, sequenced in a study of T cell repertoires in ileal Crohn's disease. Measured with immunoSEQ multiplex PCR; TCRdb has only the in-frame clones, and not every one. This table holds roughly 15,000 clones, around 80% found once. Sequenced input: ileal tissue. Receptor source: an adult with Crohn's disease. The CDR3 runs from the conserved cysteine through the conserved F or W. Where a row states a size, it is once, few, many or the class of an expanded clone; other rows omit it.

TRBV7-2	.	TRBJ1-1	16	CASSHIGGGMNTEAFF
TRBV5-4	.	TRBJ1-2	15	CASVDRGIGNYGYTF
TRBV19	.	TRBJ1-6	16	CASSSLRGAGNSPLHF
TRBV5-6	.	TRBJ2-1	14	CASNPAGGYNEQFF
TRBV19	once	TRBJ1-2	12	CASVAGMNGYTF
TRBV27	once	TRBJ2-6	15	CASRRQISGANVLTF
TRBV5-4	.	TRBJ2-5	14	CASSRASVAETQYF
TRBV28	.	TRBJ1-5	17	CASTRQDEYYSNQPQHF
TRBV9	.	TRBJ2-1	16	CASSFLPGLAYNEQFF
TRBV28	.	TRBJ1-1	16	CASSSLRRAPNTEAFF
TRBV7-8	.	TRBJ2-1	15	CASSLAEGSYNEQFF
TRBV19	.	TRBJ2-2	15	CATHLGAGGSGELFF
TRBV13	.	TRBJ1-5	17	CASSWTGGTSSNQPQHF
TRBV7-2	.	TRBJ2-7	13	CASSFLPPGEQYF
TRBV13	.	TRBJ2-2	13	CASSTKGAGELFF
TRBV19	.	TRBJ1-1	13	CASSSYSNTEAFF
TRBV19	.	TRBJ1-5	13	CASSITGDQPQHF
TRBV7-8	once	TRBJ1-3	11	CAITVGNTIYF
TRBV11-3	.	TRBJ1-1	13	CASSDNRNTEAFF
TRBV5-5	.	TRBJ2-6	19	CASSLAFEVPRPGANVLTF
TRBV30	.	TRBJ1-1	15	CAWIPRGRQVTEAFF
TRBV28	.	TRBJ1-2	12	CATMGQFYGYTF
TRBV2	.	TRBJ2-3	10	CASGIDTQYF
TRBV4-2	few	TRBJ1-4	14	CASSQGHGYEKLFF
TRBV5-1	.	TRBJ2-1	13	CASSLGGGTEQFF
TRBV5-1	.	TRBJ1-6	12	CASGAGNSPLHF
TRBV7-8	.	TRBJ1-6	12	CASSFLNSPLHF
TRBV5-1	.	TRBJ2-5	12	CASGQGIETQYF
TRBV28	.	TRBJ2-1	15	CASIGGTGSYNEQFF
TRBV2	.	TRBJ2-7	14	CASSVTGFSDEQYF
TRBV5-6	.	TRBJ1-2	13	CASRPSSGPGYTF
TRBV9	.	TRBJ1-6	15	CASSSGQGWNSPLHF
TRBV6-5	.	TRBJ2-2	16	CASSFLSGGAPGELFF
TRBV9	.	TRBJ1-1	15	CASSGAGTVNTEAFF
TRBV7-2	.	TRBJ1-5	12	CASSFLDQPQHF
TRBV5-4	.	TRBJ2-3	14	CASSLVSRTDTQYF
TRBV9	.	TRBJ1-1	14	CASSVGLGLGYAFF
TRBV21-1	.	TRBJ2-7	17	CASSPEALADSSYEQYF
TRBV6-1	.	TRBJ1-1	14	CASTVGLLNTEAFF
TRBV11-2	.	TRBJ2-5	14	CASSRPQRQETQYF
TRBV5-1	few	TRBJ1-6	15	CASSYRTGGDSPLHF
TRBV5-4	once	TRBJ2-7	14	CASSLTVLANEQYF
TRBV19	.	TRBJ2-7	14	CASSMGGTLAAQYF
TRBV7-8	.	TRBJ1-1	14	CASSLYSAPGPLNF
TRBV7-2	.	TRBJ2-7	16	CASSTAASGGINEQYF
TRBV5-4	.	TRBJ1-2	13	CTSSSGPDYGYTF